This T cell receptor (beta chain) came from a study of CD8 T cells in Susac syndrome. Germline assignment: CDR1 SQVTM and CDR2 ANQGSEA. V shed 0 bases, J shed 3 bases, and the junction held 8 bases outside the gene matches. The CDR3 has 15 residues. An amount of RNA that ranged from roughly 0.5 to 1 ug was reverse transcribed with random hexamers. TCRdb recomputed calls from the immunoSEQ multiplex PCR reads with MiXCR, one row per CDR3 protein. The sample includes about 400,000 distinct CDR3 sequences, about 85% of them seen just once. Study-level results: Individuals included in the TCR sequencing and HLA analysis were acknowledged by the study to be relatively few in number.

In its sample, this clonotype was seen once. Its antigen is currently unknown. Sequencing input: CD8+ T cells from PBMCs. The chain couples TRBV29-1 to TRBJ2-7, with 7 bases identical to TRBD2. The sequence was collected from a human donor with multiple sclerosis. This chain's CDR3 is CSVEESAGEFYEQYF. CDR3 nucleotides: TGCAGCGTTGAAGAATCCGCGGGGGAGTTCTACGAGCAGTACTTC.